This TCR beta chain was identified in a study of early T cells in non-severe SARS-CoV-2 infection. Study-wide findings and caveats: The matching step, a VDJdb search, favored anti-spike CD8 responses and missed private and CD4 specificities.

The CDR3 extends over 14 amino acids. Trimming pared 6 bases from V and 2 bases from J, leaving 14 bases between. Per germline, CDR1 SNHLY and CDR2 FYNNEI. As part of library construction, unique molecular identifiers were attached to individual cDNA molecules. TCRdb itself ran the 5' RACE reads through MiXCR, one entry per CDR3 protein. The sample contains 85,000 to 100,000 distinct CDR3 sequences, 11% of which appear only once. This clonotype has only a few counts. Its cognate antigen is unknown. The sample taken for sequencing was whole blood. The TCR originated in an adult who was a healthcare worker with PCR-confirmed SARS-CoV-2 infection or an uninfected control (not recorded which). V and J are TRBV2 and TRBJ2-7; TRBD1 is a possible D gene (5 bases). As DNA, the CDR3 is TGTGCCAGCAGAAAGGGGCAGGGTACCTACGAGCAGTACTTC. The encoded protein is CASRKGQGTYEQYF.